The source of this T cell receptor beta chain is a study of radiotherapy plus CTLA-4 blockade in lung cancer. Focal radiation with ipilimumab CTLA-4 blockade was given to patients with chemo-refractory metastatic non-small-cell lung cancer. The method was immunoSEQ multiplex PCR; TCRdb's version includes in-frame clones alone and lacks a portion of them. The sample has tens of thousands of clones, around 87% seen once; the top ten hold around 17%. The V end was cut by 5 bases, the J end by 7 bases, with 15 bases between. This CDR3 contains 13 residues. The germline gives CDR1 MNHEY, CDR2 SMNVEV (reference sequence).

The chain combines TRBV27 with TRBJ2-7; D may correspond to TRBD1 or TRBD2 (6 bases each). This sequence originates from a human donor with non-small cell lung cancer that progressed on radiotherapy plus ipilimumab. The starting material was peripheral blood, obtained from a patient treated with radiotherapy plus ipilimumab. This chain's CDR3 is CASSPTQGREQYF. The CDR3 region has the DNA TGTGCCAGCAGTCCAACCCAGGGGAGGGAGCAGTACTTC.